Each of the 30 T cell receptor beta chains below was sequenced from the same sample in a study of OX40 agonist ivuxolimab in advanced cancers. Clones were sequenced by immunoSEQ multiplex PCR, and TCRdb holds only the in-frame ones, with some missing. The sample lists under 20,000 clones; about 90% were seen once. Specimen: CD4+ or CD8+ T cells sorted from blood, collected in a trial of the OX40 agonist ivuxolimab. The source is an adult with an advanced solid tumor such as melanoma, head and neck, liver or kidney cancer.

The chain is built from TRBV4-3 and TRBJ1-5; the D is unclear. V was pared by 0 bases and J by 4 bases, with 4 bases between. The length of the CDR3 is 13 residues. Germline CDR1 is LGHNA and CDR2 is YSLEER. The CDR3: CASSQELNQPQHF. CDR3 sequence (DNA): TGCGCCAGCAGCCAAGAGTTGAATCAGCCCCAGCATTTT.

The rearrangement uses TRBV18 and TRBJ1-1, with 8 bases identical to TRBD1. Looked up from germline, CDR1 is KGHSH and CDR2 is LQKENI. Trimming took 4 bases from V and 0 from J; bases not matched to a gene: 1. The CDR3 loop spans 14 amino acids. The CDR3 DNA reads TGTGCCAGCTCACTGACAGGGGTGAACACTGAAGCTTTCTTT. Translation: CASSLTGVNTEAFF.

The V call is TRBV5-6, the J call TRBJ2-5; 9 bases match TRBD1. The CDR3 length is 16 residues. Germline values: CDR1 SGHDT, CDR2 YYEEEE. V gave up 0 bases and J gave up 5 bases; unmatched junction bases: 8. Here the CDR3 reads CASSLALGQGWETQYF. The CDR3 nucleotides are TGTGCCAGCAGCTTGGCCCTGGGACAGGGCTGGGAGACCCAGTACTTC.

CDR3 protein: CASSLEGKETQYF. For the CDR3, the DNA is TGTGCCAGCAGCCTCGAGGGTAAAGAGACCCAGTACTTC. V gene TRBV13 combines with J gene TRBJ2-5, with a weak D call TRBD2 (5 bases). The CDR3 is made up of 13 amino acids. Germline V CDR1 and CDR2: PRHDT, FYEKMQ (reference sequence). V was cut by 5 bases and J by 3 bases, with 10 bases left in between.

The chain joins TRBV23-1 to TRBJ1-5, with 7 positions matching TRBD1. TRBV23-1 is sorted into the ORF group, with uncertain function. After removal of 3 bases from V and 0 bases from J, the junction contained 5 bases not matched to a gene. The CDR3 is 16 residues long. The CDR3 protein is CASSHWTGYSNQPQHF. CDR3 nucleotide sequence: TGCGCCAGCAGTCATTGGACAGGCTATAGCAATCAGCCCCAGCATTTT.

This clone was detected only once. This chain connects TRBV29-1 to TRBJ2-7; no reliable D call. Germline V CDR1 and CDR2: SQVTM, ANQGSEA. V gave up 1 base and J gave up 2 bases, with 12 bases separating them. This CDR3 comprises 14 residues. The DNA for the CDR3 is TGCAGCGTTGAAGTCCATAACAGAGCCTACGAGCAGTACTTC. It translates to CSVEVHNRAYEQYF.

V and J are TRBV5-1 and TRBJ2-1; TRBD2 matches at 15 bases. The ends lost 4 bases at V and 8 bases at J; junction bases unmatched: 4. The CDR3 length is 15 residues. Germline V gene data show CDR1 as SGHRS and CDR2 as YFSETQ. As DNA, the CDR3 is TGCGCCAGCAGCCGGACTAGCGGGAGGGCCGATGAGCAGTTCTTC. Residues: CASSRTSGRADEQFF.

The count of this clone is one. This chain links TRBV28 with TRBJ2-1; D gene uncertain. V lost 3 bases and J 8 bases, leaving 20 bases between the germline ends. Looked up from germline, CDR1 is MDHEN and CDR2 is SYDVKM. The CDR3 length is 16 residues. CDR3 sequence: CASSFKTSQPSDEQFF. The CDR3 nucleotides are TGTGCCAGCAGTTTTAAAACGAGTCAGCCGAGCGATGAGCAGTTCTTC.

The sample holds a few counts of this clone. V is TRBV5-5 and J is TRBJ1-3; D is uncertain. V was clipped by 2 bases and J by 1 base, with 13 bases between them. This CDR3 has 16 amino acids. Germline CDR1 is SGHKS and CDR2 is YYEKEE (reference sequence). CDR3 amino acids: CASSLESPWSGNTIYF. The CDR3 DNA sequence: TGTGCCAGCAGCTTAGAGTCTCCTTGGTCTGGAAACACCATATATTTT.

The V and J genes are TRBV7-8 and TRBJ1-1; maybe TRBD1 (5 bases). From germline, CDR1 is SGHVS and CDR2 FQNEAQ. The CDR3 has 13 amino acids. Trimming took off 6 bases at V and 1 base at J, with 9 bases between the two ends. CDR3 sequence reads: CASSPGTNTEAFF. The CDR3 region has the DNA TGTGCCAGCAGTCCCGGGACGAACACTGAAGCTTTCTTT.

The chain recombines TRBV2 with TRBJ1-1; D possibly corresponds to TRBD1 (5 bases). The CDR3 consists of 16 residues. Germline values: CDR1 SNHLY, CDR2 FYNNEI. Trimming removed 2 bases at V and 7 bases at J, with 20 bases between. CDR3 sequence reads: CASSEMAGLWMGEAFF. Written as DNA, the CDR3 is TGTGCCAGCAGTGAAATGGCAGGGCTATGGATGGGTGAAGCTTTCTTT.

The J gene is TRBJ1-4, the V gene TRBV5-5; D remains unclear. This CDR3 spans 13 amino acids. V lost 1 base and J 10 bases, leaving 11 bases between the germline ends. In germline, CDR1 is SGHKS, CDR2 YYEKEE (reference sequence). In DNA, the CDR3 is TGTGCCAGCAGCTTGTTGGACTCTCTAAAACTGTTTTTT. It encodes CASSLLDSLKLFF. The full variable domain, in which reference TRBV5-5 and TRBJ1-4 provide the parts outside the CDR3, is DAGVTQSPTHLIKTRGQQVTLRCSPISGHKSVSWYQQVLGQGPQFIFQYYEKEERGRGNFPDRFSARQFPNYSSELNVNALLLGDSALYLCASSLLDSLKLFFGSGTQLSVL.

A few counts support this clone. The CDR3 DNA follows: TGCGCCAGCAGCCAAAGGGAGGCCGCCGGGGAGCCCCAGCATTTT. Translating gives CASSQREAAGEPQHF. The J gene is TRBJ1-5, the V gene TRBV4-1, with D hard to call. Deletions cut 2 bases from V and 8 bases from J, with 16 bases between. Germline CDR1 reads MGHRA; CDR2 reads YSYEKL. This CDR3 contains 15 residues.

This sequence joins TRBV2 and TRBJ2-1, with 7 bases aligning to TRBD2. CDR1 and CDR2 from the germline V gene are SNHLY and FYNNEI. CDR3 length: 17 amino acids. The V segment lost 6 bases and the J segment 2 bases; nucleotides outside the gene matches: 13. As DNA, the CDR3 is TGTGCCAGCAGCCCCCCGTGGGGCGGGAGCACCTACAATGAGCAGTTCTTC. Translating it yields CASSPPWGGSTYNEQFF. Variable domain in full (rest from reference TRBV2 and TRBJ2-1): EPEVTQTPSHQVTQMGQEVILRCVPISNHLYFYWYRQILGQKVEFLVSFYNNEISEKSEIFDDQFSVERPDGSNFTLKIRSTKLEDSAMYFCASSPPWGGSTYNEQFFGPGTRLTVL.

The chain has TRBV28 and TRBJ2-7, with 14 bases lining up with TRBD2. J gave up 5 bases and V 5 bases, and 5 bases lay outside the gene matches. This CDR3 comprises 15 residues. Germline lookup yields CDR1 MDHEN and CDR2 SYDVKM. The CDR3, as DNA: TGTGCCAGCAGTACGGGACTAGCGGGAGACCACGAGCAGTACTTC. Protein product: CASSTGLAGDHEQYF. The full variable domain, rest sourced from reference TRBV28 and TRBJ2-7, is DVKVTQSSRYLVKRTGEKVFLECVQDMDHENMFWYRQDPGLGLRLIYFSYDVKMKEKGDIPEGYSVSREKKERFSLILESASTNQTSMYLCASSTGLAGDHEQYFGPGTRLTVT.

This clone rates as medium-sized. This chain uses TRBV4-3 with TRBJ2-3, with 7 bases fitting TRBD1. The CDR3 sequence is 13 residues long. V was pared by 3 bases and J by 5 bases, with 2 bases of the junction left unmatched. The germline V gene has CDR1 LGHNA and CDR2 YSLEER. The CDR3 loop is CASSQYRGDTQYF. In nucleotides, the CDR3 is TGCGCCAGCAGCCAGTACAGGGGAGATACGCAGTATTTT.

DNA for the CDR3: TGCGCCAGCAGCCAAGAAGTGGGACTAGCGGGAGACTACACCGGGGAGCTGTTTTTT. Protein product: CASSQEVGLAGDYTGELFF. The chain joins TRBV4-3 to TRBJ2-2; TRBD2 matches at 14 bases. CDR3 size: 19 residues. V lost 0 bases to trimming and J lost 3 bases; unmatched junction nucleotides: 6. Germline V CDR1 and CDR2: LGHNA, YSLEER.

The chain employs TRBV9 and TRBJ2-2; D is tentatively TRBD1 or TRBD2 (5 bases each). V was cut by 3 bases and J by 6 bases, with 15 bases left in between. CDR3 length: 15 residues. Germline V gene lookup returns CDR1 SGDLS and CDR2 YYNGEE. The CDR3 is CASSDGTTDAGELFF. In DNA, the CDR3 is TGTGCCAGCAGCGACGGGACCACAGATGCCGGGGAGCTGTTTTTT.

The V and J genes are TRBV6-5 and TRBJ2-1, with 9 bases aligning to TRBD1. This CDR3 contains 16 residues. Germline-derived CDR1 and CDR2 are MNHEY and SVGAGI. Trimming at V came to 2 bases and at J to 3 bases, leaving 5 bases not matched to a gene. In nucleotides, the CDR3 is TGTGCCAGCAGTTACCTTCCGGGACAGGGCTACAATGAGCAGTTCTTC. This codes for CASSYLPGQGYNEQFF.

This clone was observed a handful of times. The chain combines TRBV28 with TRBJ1-5; 9 bases are shared with TRBD1. The length of the CDR3 is 14 residues. The V segment lost 5 bases and the J segment 6 bases; nucleotides outside the gene matches: 5. Germline CDR1 is MDHEN and CDR2 is SYDVKM. CDR3 loop: CASSPGTGLQPQHF. The CDR3 nucleotides are TGTGCCAGCAGTCCCGGGACAGGGCTTCAGCCCCAGCATTTT.

V is TRBV9 and J is TRBJ1-2; a weak D match, TRBD1 (5 bases). The CDR3 consists of 16 residues. V dropped 0 bases and J dropped 3 bases, with 15 bases sitting between them. In germline, CDR1 is SGDLS, CDR2 YYNGEE. For the CDR3, the DNA is TGTGCCAGCAGCGTAGACCCTGACAGTCCCCACTATGGCTACACCTTC. Translation: CASSVDPDSPHYGYTF.

This clone was seen more than once but under ten times. The rearrangement joins TRBV11-2 to TRBJ1-4; D unresolved. CDR1 is SGHAT, CDR2 FQNNGV, per germline. V was shortened by 4 bases and J by 7 bases, with 22 bases between the two germline ends. The CDR3 has 17 residues. This CDR3 is CASSSTGFGYSGEKLFF. For the CDR3, the DNA is TGTGCCAGCAGCTCCACGGGTTTTGGCTATTCGGGTGAAAAACTGTTTTTT.

The chain uses TRBV6-6 and TRBJ2-7; possibly TRBD2 for D (6 bases). V was shortened by 2 bases and J by 7 bases, with 12 bases between the two germline ends. The germline gives CDR1 MNHNY, CDR2 SVGAGI (reference sequence). The CDR3 is made up of 13 amino acids. The CDR3 is CASSYVGGGEQYF. CDR3 coding DNA: TGTGCCAGCAGTTACGTGGGAGGAGGGGAGCAGTACTTC.

The CDR3 spells CASSFSPFEQFF. In DNA, the CDR3 is TGTGCCAGCAGCTTTAGCCCGTTCGAGCAGTTCTTC. V is TRBV5-4 and J is TRBJ2-1; D remains ambiguous. Per the germline V gene, CDR1 is SGHNT and CDR2 is YYREEE (reference sequence). This CDR3 is built from 12 residues. V was pared by 2 bases and J by 10 bases, with 10 bases between.

This clone appeared a single time. The V call is TRBV9, the J call TRBJ2-2; 8 nucleotides agree with TRBD2. The CDR3 extends over 15 amino acids. The V segment lost 4 bases and the J segment 1 base; nucleotides outside the gene matches: 3. Looked up from germline, CDR1 is SGDLS and CDR2 is YYNGEE. CDR3 loop: CASSLSGVNTGELFF. As DNA, the CDR3 is TGTGCCAGCAGCCTTAGCGGGGTGAACACCGGGGAGCTGTTTTTT.

The chain is built from TRBV19 and TRBJ1-1; possibly TRBD1 for D (6 bases). V was cut by 6 bases and J by 1 base, with 15 bases left in between. Germline-derived CDR1 and CDR2 are LNHDA and SQIVND (reference sequence). The CDR3 totals 15 residues. The CDR3 DNA reads as TGTGCCAGTAGCTTAGGGGGGGGGACGAACACTGAAGCTTTCTTT. This sequence encodes CASSLGGGTNTEAFF.

This chain connects TRBV15 to TRBJ2-7, with a possible D match to TRBD1 (6 bases). V lost 1 base and J 3 bases, leaving 16 bases between the germline ends. The CDR3 is made up of 16 amino acids. Looked up from germline, CDR1 is LNHNV and CDR2 is YYDKDF (reference sequence). The CDR3 DNA reads TGTGCCACCAGCAGAGGGAGGCTTAAAGGGGGCTACGAGCAGTACTTC. It yields the protein CATSRGRLKGGYEQYF.

The chain recombines TRBV28 with TRBJ2-1; D is perhaps TRBD2 (6 bases). Trimming removed 0 bases at V and 5 bases at J, with 20 bases between. CDR3 length equals 18 residues. CDR1 MDHEN and CDR2 SYDVKM come from the germline V gene. In nucleotides, the CDR3 is TGTGCCAGCAGTTTATGGGCTAGCGCTGGAGGGCATGACAATGAGCAGTTCTTC. This encodes CASSLWASAGGHDNEQFF. The full variable domain, in which reference TRBV28 and TRBJ2-1 provide the parts outside the CDR3, is DVKVTQSSRYLVKRTGEKVFLECVQDMDHENMFWYRQDPGLGLRLIYFSYDVKMKEKGDIPEGYSVSREKKERFSLILESASTNQTSMYLCASSLWASAGGHDNEQFFGPGTRLTVL.

The CDR3 loop reads CASSLKPGGYTGELFF. The CDR3 DNA is TGTGCCAGCAGCTTAAAGCCGGGAGGGTACACCGGGGAGCTGTTTTTT. The chain has TRBV7-3 and TRBJ2-2; 8 bases line up with TRBD2. Germline values: CDR1 SGHTA, CDR2 FQGTGA. J lost 3 bases, V lost 1 base, and 4 bases had no gene match. This CDR3 region has 16 residues.

The count of this clone is one. The chain is built from TRBV27 and TRBJ2-3; 8 bases match TRBD2. The V and J ends lost 9 bases and 5 bases, in that order; junction bases with no gene match: 16. Germline lookup yields CDR1 MNHEY and CDR2 SMNVEV (reference sequence). This CDR3 has 16 residues. Here the CDR3 DNA reads TGTGCCAGTACCCCCGGGGTTAGCGGGACCGGAGATACGCAGTATTTT. Translating gives CASTPGVSGTGDTQYF.